This TCR beta chain was profiled in a study of cytomegalovirus exposure and HLA in healthy donors. Study-wide findings and caveats: The authors enumerated around 150 TCR beta chains as linked to cytomegalovirus. TCR clusters originating in the first cohort tended to co-occur in the 110 or so validation repertoires, according to a later analysis. Rarity held for most TCR sequences, but there were some public TCRs that occurred in many donors. Both high specificity and high sensitivity reportedly marked the classifier's diagnosis of cytomegalovirus status.

The CDR3 is 15 residues long. The ends lost 3 bases at V and 2 bases at J; junction bases unmatched: 5. Germline-derived CDR1 and CDR2 are MNHEY and SMNVEV (reference sequence). Only in-frame clones appear in the TCRdb table, and some are missing; sequencing was by immunoSEQ multiplex PCR. Of more than 45,000 clones in the sample, 85% to 90% were seen once. Comments on this clone: Its antigen is as yet unknown.

The receptor was isolated from a woman aged 18 to 35 in good health and CMV-seronegative. The J gene is TRBJ2-7, the V gene TRBV27; the match to TRBD2 covers 9 bases. The sequencing sample was made of PBMCs. This CDR3 is CASSFSGGHAYEQYF. The CDR3 DNA sequence: TGTGCCAGCAGTTTTAGCGGGGGCCATGCCTACGAGCAGTACTTC.